This TCR beta chain was obtained from a study of response to subunit inactivated influenza vaccine. The table lists this clonotype with a few counts. TCRdb fed the RT-PCR reads into MiXCR, producing one record per CDR3 protein. This sample carries 500,000 to 550,000 distinct CDR3 sequences, under 25% of them seen once, and the ten largest clones take 2.8%. The same sample was also used in a study of T cells expressing NK-cell markers. Turning to that study: In generating TCR beta cDNA, 5'RACE template switching with UMIs was used. Most of the eight sequenced donors were HCMV-seropositive; one was seronegative.

This sequence originates from a man aged 45-65 years who received an inactivated influenza vaccine. The sample consisted of CD4+ T cells sorted from PBMCs, taken about 12 days after vaccination.

The CDR3 sequence is CASSLLGPWGYTF. CDR3 nucleotide sequence: TGTGCCAGCAGCTTATTAGGGCCTTGGGGCTACACCTTC. The chain links TRBV7-9 to TRBJ1-2; D remains ambiguous. The V and J ends lost 2 bases and 8 bases respectively, with 12 bases between them. This CDR3 contains 13 residues. Looked up from germline, CDR1 is SEHNR and CDR2 is FQNEAQ (reference sequence).